This T cell receptor beta chain was sequenced in a study of CD8 T cells in ankylosing spondylitis. Study-level points and caveats: It was reported that disease-linked clones were significantly enriched in matched ankylosing spondylitis synovial fluid. A motif of eight highly homologous TCR beta variants was seen as apparently characteristic of ankylosing spondylitis blood. Some of these motif variants have turned up before, in reports on reactive arthritis synovial fluid and blood.

The CDR3 is 14 residues long. CDR1 and CDR2 from the germline V gene are MNHEY and SMNVEV (reference sequence). With 6 bases removed from V and 1 base from J, the gap between germline ends came to 13 bases. This clonotype was seen ten or more times. The antigen is unknown. Using quantitative 5'-RACE with molecular barcodes, the authors made TCR beta libraries. Using its own MiXCR run on the 5' RACE reads, TCRdb lists one record per CDR3 protein. The table records roughly 230,000 distinct CDR3 sequences, 15% to 20% of them present only once. Sequenced sample: blood, either unsorted or a sorted T cell fraction (not recorded which). The receptor was derived from a male donor with ankylosing spondylitis or in good health (not recorded which). The chain uses TRBV27 and TRBJ2-7; D is perhaps TRBD1 or TRBD2 (5 bases each). The chain's CDR3 is CASRGRLESYEQYF. DNA for the CDR3: TGTGCCAGCAGGGGACGCCTGGAATCCTACGAGCAGTACTTC.